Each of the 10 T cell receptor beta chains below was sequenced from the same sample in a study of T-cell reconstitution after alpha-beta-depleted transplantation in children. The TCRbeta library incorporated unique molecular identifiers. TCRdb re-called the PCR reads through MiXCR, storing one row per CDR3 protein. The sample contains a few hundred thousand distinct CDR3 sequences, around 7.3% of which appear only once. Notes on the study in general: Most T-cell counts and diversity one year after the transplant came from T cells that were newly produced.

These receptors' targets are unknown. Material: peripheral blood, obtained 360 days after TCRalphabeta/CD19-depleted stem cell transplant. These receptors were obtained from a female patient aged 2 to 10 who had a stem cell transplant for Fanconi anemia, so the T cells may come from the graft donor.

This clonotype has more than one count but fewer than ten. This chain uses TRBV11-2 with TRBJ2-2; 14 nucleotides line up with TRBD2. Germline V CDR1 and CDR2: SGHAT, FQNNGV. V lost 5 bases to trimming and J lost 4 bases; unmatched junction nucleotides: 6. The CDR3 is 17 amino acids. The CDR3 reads CASSPGLAGGRTGELFF. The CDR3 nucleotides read TGTGCCAGCAGCCCCGGACTAGCGGGGGGTCGCACCGGGGAGCTGTTTTTT.

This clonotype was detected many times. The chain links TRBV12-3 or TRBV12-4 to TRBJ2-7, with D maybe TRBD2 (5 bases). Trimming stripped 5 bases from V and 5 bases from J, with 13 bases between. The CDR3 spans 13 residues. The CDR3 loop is CASSLRGFNEQYF. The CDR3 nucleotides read TGTGCCAGCAGTCTCCGGGGATTTAACGAGCAGTACTTC.

CDR3 protein: CASSRYSGTSGTTGELFF. CDR3 nucleotides: TGTGCCAGCAGCCGATATTCCGGGACTAGCGGTACAACCGGGGAGCTGTTTTTT. This sequence joins TRBV7-3 and TRBJ2-2; TRBD2 agrees at 11 bases. The CDR3 is 18 amino acids. CDR1 SGHTA and CDR2 FQGTGA come from the germline V gene. Trimming took 5 bases from V and 5 from J; bases not matched to a gene: 13.

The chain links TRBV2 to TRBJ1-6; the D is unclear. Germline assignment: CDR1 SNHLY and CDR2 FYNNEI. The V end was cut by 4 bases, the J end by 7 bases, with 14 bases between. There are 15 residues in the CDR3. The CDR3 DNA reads TGTGCCAGCAGTGCCGGGTCGGTAGTGAATTCACCCCTCCACTTT. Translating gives CASSAGSVVNSPLHF.

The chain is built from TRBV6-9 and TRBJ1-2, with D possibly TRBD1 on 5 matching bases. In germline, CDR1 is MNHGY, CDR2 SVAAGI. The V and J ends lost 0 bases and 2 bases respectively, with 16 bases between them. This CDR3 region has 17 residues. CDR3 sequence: CASSYSGRDRPNYGYTF. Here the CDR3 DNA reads TGTGCCAGCAGTTATTCAGGCAGGGATCGTCCCAACTATGGCTACACCTTC.

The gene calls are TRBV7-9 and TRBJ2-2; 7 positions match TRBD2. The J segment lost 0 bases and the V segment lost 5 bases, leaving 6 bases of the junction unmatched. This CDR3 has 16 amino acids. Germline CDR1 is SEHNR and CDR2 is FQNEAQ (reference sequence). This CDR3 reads CASSLGEGSNTGELFF. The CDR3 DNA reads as TGTGCCAGCAGCCTAGGGGAGGGTTCGAACACCGGGGAGCTGTTTTTT.

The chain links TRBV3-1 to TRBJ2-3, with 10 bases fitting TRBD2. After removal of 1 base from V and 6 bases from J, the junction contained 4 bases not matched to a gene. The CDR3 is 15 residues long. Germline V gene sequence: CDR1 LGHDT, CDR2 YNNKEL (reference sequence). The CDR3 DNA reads TGTGCCAGCAGCCAAGTAGCGGGGGGATTCGATACGCAGTATTTT. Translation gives CASSQVAGGFDTQYF.

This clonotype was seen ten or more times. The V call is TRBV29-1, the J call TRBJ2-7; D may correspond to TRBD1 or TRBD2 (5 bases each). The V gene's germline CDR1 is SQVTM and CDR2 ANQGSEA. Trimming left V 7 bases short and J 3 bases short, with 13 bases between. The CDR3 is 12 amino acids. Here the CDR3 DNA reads TGCAGCGCTTGGGACGACGGCTACGAGCAGTACTTC. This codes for CSAWDDGYEQYF.

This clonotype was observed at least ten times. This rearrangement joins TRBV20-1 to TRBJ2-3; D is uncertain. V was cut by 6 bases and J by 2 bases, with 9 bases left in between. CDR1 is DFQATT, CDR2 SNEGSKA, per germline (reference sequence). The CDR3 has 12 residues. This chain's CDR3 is CSARFFTDTQYF. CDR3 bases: TGCAGTGCCCGATTTTTCACAGATACGCAGTATTTT.

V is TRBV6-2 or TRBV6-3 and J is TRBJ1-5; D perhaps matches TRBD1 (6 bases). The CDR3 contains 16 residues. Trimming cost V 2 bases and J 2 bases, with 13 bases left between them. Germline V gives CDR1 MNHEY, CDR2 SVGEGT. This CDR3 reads CASSYPQGFGNQPQHF. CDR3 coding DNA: TGTGCCAGCAGTTACCCTCAGGGGTTTGGCAATCAGCCCCAGCATTTT.